The text below deals with one T cell receptor (beta chain). The antigen remains unidentified. Naive CD8 cells lacked CD45RO and underwent positive selection for CCR7, leaving out terminally differentiated effector memory CD45RA+ cells. These data come from a study of shared clonotypes between healthy human individuals. Study-level background: There were three CD4 naive, three CD4 memory, two CD8 naive and one CD8 memory plates per donor. Study-level findings and limits: Clonotypes not shared had lower generation probabilities than those common to all four donors. Inspection by rarefaction showed sorted-subset sequencing to be incomplete despite large depth. Expectations were that clonotype sharing among donors would be affected by sequencing depth.

Germline lookup yields CDR1 LGHNA and CDR2 YSLEER. The length of the CDR3 is 15 residues. Trimming cost V 0 bases and J 0 bases, with 8 bases left between them. Using immunoSEQ multiplex PCR, the repertoire was profiled, and TCRdb retains in-frame clones only, with some absent. Of some 2.1 million clones listed, approximately 92% were seen once; the top ten hold around 1.8%. The receptor was isolated from a young man in good health. Some clones in this sample may be carry-over from other donors' samples. This chain uses TRBV4-3 with TRBJ1-2; D unresolved. Sequencing was performed on naive CD8+ T cells from PBMCs. In DNA, the CDR3 is TGCGCCAGCAGCCAAGATCTGGATTCTAACTATGGCTACACCTTC. Amino acids: CASSQDLDSNYGYTF.